This T cell receptor beta chain was identified during a study of identical twins. Study conclusions and caveats: Less excess twin sharing appeared in beta out-of-frame sequences.

This CDR3 is 14 amino acids long. After removal of 5 bases from V and 4 bases from J, the junction contained 5 bases not matched to a gene. TCRdb re-called the 5' RACE reads through MiXCR, storing one row per CDR3 protein. This table has about 530,000 distinct CDR3 sequences, around 15% appearing once. This clonotype was counted ten times or more. Its specificity is unknown. This sample also belongs to another study, concerning yellow fever vaccine responses in identical twins.

This chain connects TRBV12-3 or TRBV12-4 to TRBJ2-1, with 7 bases identical to TRBD2. The clonotype was recovered from a woman under 30 in good health. Sequenced material: CD4+ T cells sorted from blood. CDR3 bases: TGTGCCAGCAGTCCGGGACTACAGTACAATGAGCAGTTCTTC. Translating gives CASSPGLQYNEQFF.